This T cell receptor (beta chain) came from a study of shared clonotypes between healthy human individuals. This CDR3 has 15 residues. Germline V gives CDR1 SGDLS, CDR2 YYNGEE. Deletions cut 4 bases from V and 0 bases from J, with 11 bases between. Replicate PCRs for sorted subsets used around 200 ng DNA; this equaled 25,000 to 30,000 T cell genomes. TCRdb's copy holds only in-frame clones and misses some; the assay was immunoSEQ multiplex PCR. The sample contains around 2.1 million clones, approximately 95% of which appear only once. This TCR was sampled from a man aged 18-30 years in good health. Material: naive CD4+ T cells sorted from blood. Subset defined: CD45RA+ positively selected. The rearrangement uses TRBV9 and TRBJ2-1; no clear D. The CDR3 DNA sequence: TGTGCCAGCAGCTCCGAGCGTACCTCCTACAATGAGCAGTTCTTC. Protein product: CASSSERTSYNEQFF.